These T cell receptor beta chains were read from a single sample in a study of T cell repertoires in aging, cancer and after chemotherapy. TCRdb re-called the multiplex PCR reads through MiXCR, storing one row per CDR3 protein. The sample contains about 2,600 distinct CDR3 sequences, 49% of which appear only once. Sequencing was done on a sample of blood. All receptors come from a human donor with a blood cancer. CDR3s include the opening cysteine and the closing phenylalanine or tryptophan. The D gene is left open where the match is weak. Rows may omit the clone size; those that give it use once, few, many or a size class.

V	J	size	D	CDR3	DNA
TRBV5-4	TRBJ1-2	NA	NA	CASFIGGSYGYTF	TGTGCCAGTTTTATTGGGGGGAGTTATGGCTACACCTTC
TRBV6-5	TRBJ1-6	NA	NA	CASLNSPLHF	TGTGCCAGCCTAAATTCACCCCTCCACTTT
TRBV5-6	TRBJ2-4	NA	TRBD2	CASSPGLAGAKNIQNF	TGTGCCAGCAGCCCGGGACTAGCGGGAGCCAAAAACATTCAGAACTTC
TRBV6-5	TRBJ2-7	NA	TRBD1	CASSLFGDRGQYEQYF	TGTGCCAGCAGTCTTTTTGGGGACAGGGGGCAGTACGAGCAGTACTTC
TRBV7-2	TRBJ1-6	NA	NA	CASSLAGSGINNSPLHF	TGTGCCAGCAGCTTAGCGGGGTCGGGAATAAATAATTCACCCCTCCACTTT
TRBV6-1	TRBJ2-1	large	NA	CASSEAMASRAEPQFF	TGTGCCAGCAGTGAAGCGATGGCTTCCAGGGCTGAACCGCAGTTCTTC
TRBV6-6	TRBJ2-2	NA	TRBD1	CASTQRTGGTGELFF	TGTGCCAGCACCCAGAGGACAGGGGGCACCGGGGAGCTGTTTTTT
TRBV30	TRBJ1-6	few	NA	CAWSVQGENSPLHF	TGTGCCTGGAGTGTACAGGGTGAAAATTCACCCCTCCACTTT
TRBV20-1	TRBJ2-5	NA	NA	CSTPGVLQETQYF	TGCAGTACCCCCGGGGTACTACAAGAGACCCAGTACTTC
TRBV6-1	TRBJ2-3	NA	NA	CASAGTLQYF	TGTGCCAGCGCCGGTACCTTGCAGTATTTT
TRBV6-5	TRBJ2-3	NA	NA	CASSEGGHPTDKQYF	TGTGCCAGCAGTGAAGGCGGACACCCCACAGATAAGCAGTATTTT
TRBV6-6	TRBJ2-3	NA	NA	CASSRQLRTDTQYF	TGTGCCAGCAGTCGCCAGCTGAGGACAGATACGCAGTATTTT
TRBV12-3/TRBV12-4	TRBJ2-1	few	TRBD2	CASSSPFTSGAPNEQFF	TGTGCCAGCAGTTCCCCCTTCACTAGCGGGGCCCCCAATGAGCAGTTCTTC
TRBV7-2	TRBJ2-1	NA	TRBD2	CASSSPSGRAPEQFF	TGTGCCAGCAGCTCTCCTAGCGGGAGGGCCCCTGAGCAGTTCTTC
TRBV6-5	TRBJ2-7	NA	NA	CASSYTPYEQYF	TGTGCCAGCAGTTACACCCCCTACGAGCAGTACTTC
TRBV6-5	TRBJ2-5	NA	NA	CASSYGAVYQETQYF	TGTGCCAGCAGTTACGGGGCGGTGTACCAAGAGACCCAGTACTTC
TRBV12-3/TRBV12-4	TRBJ2-2	NA	NA	CASTYSFHTGELFF	TGTGCCAGCACCTATTCCTTTCACACCGGGGAGCTGTTTTTT
TRBV7-2	TRBJ2-7	NA	NA	CASSLRLVAEQYF	TGTGCCAGCAGCCTCCGCCTAGTAGCCGAGCAGTACTTC
TRBV7-2	TRBJ1-2	few	NA	CASSRTGNYGYTF	TGTGCCAGCAGCCGGACGGGGAACTATGGCTACACCTTC
TRBV10-3	TRBJ1-5	NA	TRBD1	CAISRDREGNQPQHF	TGTGCCATCAGCCGGGACAGGGAGGGTAATCAGCCCCAGCATTTT
TRBV6-5	TRBJ1-1	few	NA	CASSYISVLGASEAFF	TGTGCCAGCAGTTATATCTCGGTGCTGGGGGCCTCTGAAGCTTTCTTT
TRBV11-1	TRBJ1-1	NA	NA	CASSSGAGNTEAFF	TGTGCCAGCAGCTCAGGGGCCGGGAACACTGAAGCTTTCTTT